Described below is a single T cell receptor (beta chain) sequence and its context. Its antigen is still unknown. This sample was taken from a study of CXCR3-negative and CXCR3-positive naive CD8 T cells. Study findings and constraints: The naive subsets expressed comparable surface CD5, and the authors inferred TCR strength from TRB CDR3 properties. Cryopreservation partially lowered CXCR3 expression, so most assays used fresh PBMCs. High diversity, comparable across both naive subsets, contrasted with much lower diversity in memory CD8+ cells. CXCR3-negative and CXCR3-positive naive cells shared comparable TRBV-TRBJ usage, but memory cells did not.

TRB cDNA was prepared as libraries by UMI-labeled 5' RACE. TCRdb reprocessed the 5' RACE reads and stores each CDR3 protein as one record, lacking DNA. This sample contains 35,000 to 50,000 distinct CDR3 sequences. The sample was memory CD8+ T cells from blood. The receptor comes from a human donor in good health. Some clones in this sample may be carry-over from other donors' samples.

CDR3 sequence: CASSLGVRTEAFF. V and J are TRBV12-3 or TRBV12-4 and TRBJ1-1. CDR3 size: 13 residues.